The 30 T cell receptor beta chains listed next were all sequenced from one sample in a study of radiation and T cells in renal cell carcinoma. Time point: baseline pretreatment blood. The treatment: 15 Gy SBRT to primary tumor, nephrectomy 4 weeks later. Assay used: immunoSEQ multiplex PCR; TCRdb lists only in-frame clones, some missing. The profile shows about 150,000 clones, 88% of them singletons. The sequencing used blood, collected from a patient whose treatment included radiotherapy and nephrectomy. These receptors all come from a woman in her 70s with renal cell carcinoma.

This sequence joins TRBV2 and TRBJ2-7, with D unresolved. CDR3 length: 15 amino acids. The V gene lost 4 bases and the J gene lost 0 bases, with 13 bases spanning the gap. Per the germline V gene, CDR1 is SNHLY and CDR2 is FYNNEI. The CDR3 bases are TGTGCCAGCAGTGTGGATCAGCCGAGCTCCTACGAGCAGTACTTC. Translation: CASSVDQPSSYEQYF. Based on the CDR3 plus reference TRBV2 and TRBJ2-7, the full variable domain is EPEVTQTPSHQVTQMGQEVILRCVPISNHLYFYWYRQILGQKVEFLVSFYNNEISEKSEIFDDQFSVERPDGSNFTLKIRSTKLEDSAMYFCASSVDQPSSYEQYFGPGTRLTVT.

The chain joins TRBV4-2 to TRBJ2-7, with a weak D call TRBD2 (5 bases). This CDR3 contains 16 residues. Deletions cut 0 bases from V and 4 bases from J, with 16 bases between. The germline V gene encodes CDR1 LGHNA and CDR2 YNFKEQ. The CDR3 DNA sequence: TGTGCCAGCAGCCAAGAGTTCCTCCCCGAGCGGTACGAGCAGTACTTC. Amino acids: CASSQEFLPERYEQYF.

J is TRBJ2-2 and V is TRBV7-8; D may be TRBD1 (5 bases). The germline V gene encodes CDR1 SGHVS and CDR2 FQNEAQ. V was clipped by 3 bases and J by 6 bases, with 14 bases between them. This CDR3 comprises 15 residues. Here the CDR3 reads CASSFLQGTPGELFF. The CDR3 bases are TGTGCCAGCAGCTTTTTGCAGGGAACTCCCGGGGAGCTGTTTTTT.

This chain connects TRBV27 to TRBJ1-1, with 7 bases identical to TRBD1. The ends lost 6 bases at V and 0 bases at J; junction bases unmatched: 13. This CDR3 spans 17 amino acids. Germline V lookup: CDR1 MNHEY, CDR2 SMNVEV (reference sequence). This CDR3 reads CASRELGTEPMNTEAFF. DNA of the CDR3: TGTGCCAGCAGGGAATTAGGGACAGAACCCATGAACACTGAAGCTTTCTTT.

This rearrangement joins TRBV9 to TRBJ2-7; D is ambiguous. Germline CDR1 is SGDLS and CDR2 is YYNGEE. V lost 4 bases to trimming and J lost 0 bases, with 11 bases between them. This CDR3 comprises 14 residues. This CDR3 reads CASSTDGFSYEQYF. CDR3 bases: TGTGCCAGCAGCACGGACGGCTTCTCCTACGAGCAGTACTTC.

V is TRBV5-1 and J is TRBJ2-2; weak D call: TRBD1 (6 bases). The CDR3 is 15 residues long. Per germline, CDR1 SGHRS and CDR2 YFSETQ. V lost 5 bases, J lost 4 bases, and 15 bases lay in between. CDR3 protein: CASRQGSGSTGELFF. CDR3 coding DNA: TGCGCCAGCAGACAGGGCTCAGGGTCCACCGGGGAGCTGTTTTTT.

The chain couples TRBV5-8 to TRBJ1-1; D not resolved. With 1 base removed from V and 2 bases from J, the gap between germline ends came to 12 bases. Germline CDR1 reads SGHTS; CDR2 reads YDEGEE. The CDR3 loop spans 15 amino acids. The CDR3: CASSLPRASNTEAFF. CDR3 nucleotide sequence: TGTGCCAGCAGCTTGCCCCGGGCCTCTAACACTGAAGCTTTCTTT.

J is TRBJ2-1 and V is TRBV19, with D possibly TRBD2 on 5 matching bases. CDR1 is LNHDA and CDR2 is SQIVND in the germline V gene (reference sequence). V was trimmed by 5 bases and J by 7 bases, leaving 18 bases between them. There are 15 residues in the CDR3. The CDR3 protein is CASSVTIGLLNEQFF. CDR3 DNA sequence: TGTGCCAGTAGTGTGACTATCGGCTTACTGAATGAGCAGTTCTTC.

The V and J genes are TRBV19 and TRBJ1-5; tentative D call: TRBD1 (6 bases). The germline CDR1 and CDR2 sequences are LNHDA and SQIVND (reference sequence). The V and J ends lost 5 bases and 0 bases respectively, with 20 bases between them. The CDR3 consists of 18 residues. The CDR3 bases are TGTGCCAGTAGTCTGGACGTGAGCCAGGGGATTAGCAATCAGCCCCAGCATTTT. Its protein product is CASSLDVSQGISNQPQHF.

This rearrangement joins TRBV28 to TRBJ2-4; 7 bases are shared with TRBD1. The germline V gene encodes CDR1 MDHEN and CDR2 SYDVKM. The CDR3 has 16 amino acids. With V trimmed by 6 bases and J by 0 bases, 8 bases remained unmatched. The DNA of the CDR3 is TGTGCCAGCAGCCTACAGGGGACCATAGCCAAAAACATTCAGTACTTC. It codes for CASSLQGTIAKNIQYF.

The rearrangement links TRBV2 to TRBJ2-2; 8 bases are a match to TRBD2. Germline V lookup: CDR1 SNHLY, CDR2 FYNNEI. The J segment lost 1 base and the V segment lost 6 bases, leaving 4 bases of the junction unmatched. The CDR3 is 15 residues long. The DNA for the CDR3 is TGTGCCAGCAGGCTTCTAGCGGGGAACACCGGGGAGCTGTTTTTT. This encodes CASRLLAGNTGELFF.

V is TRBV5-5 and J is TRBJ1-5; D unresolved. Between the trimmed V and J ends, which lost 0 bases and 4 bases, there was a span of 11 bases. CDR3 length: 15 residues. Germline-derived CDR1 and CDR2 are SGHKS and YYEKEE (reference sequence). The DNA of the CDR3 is TGTGCCAGCAGCTTGGGGCAGACTCTAAATCAGCCCCAGCATTTT. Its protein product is CASSLGQTLNQPQHF. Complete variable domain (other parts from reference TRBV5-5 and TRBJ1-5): DAGVTQSPTHLIKTRGQQVTLRCSPISGHKSVSWYQQVLGQGPQFIFQYYEKEERGRGNFPDRFSARQFPNYSSELNVNALLLGDSALYLCASSLGQTLNQPQHFGDGTRLSIL.

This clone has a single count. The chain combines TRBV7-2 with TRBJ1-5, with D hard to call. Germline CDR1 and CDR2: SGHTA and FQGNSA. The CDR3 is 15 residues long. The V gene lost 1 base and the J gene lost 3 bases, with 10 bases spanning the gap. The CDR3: CASSLDLKPNQPQHF. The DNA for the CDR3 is TGTGCCAGCAGCTTAGACCTGAAGCCCAATCAGCCCCAGCATTTT.

Here the CDR3 DNA reads TGTGCCAGTAGTAGAAGGGACAGGGGGCAGTATTTT. It is translated as CASSRRDRGQYF. The chain links TRBV19 to TRBJ2-3; 10 nucleotides match TRBD1. V was clipped by 4 bases and J by 11 bases; unmatched bases: 3. CDR3 length equals 12 residues. CDR1 LNHDA and CDR2 SQIVND come from the germline V gene (reference sequence).

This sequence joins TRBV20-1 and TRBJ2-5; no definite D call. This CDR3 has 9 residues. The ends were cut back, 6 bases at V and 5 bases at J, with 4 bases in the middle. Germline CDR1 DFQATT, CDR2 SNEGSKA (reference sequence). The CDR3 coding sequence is TGCAGTGCGGGTGAGACCCAGTACTTC. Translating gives CSAGETQYF.

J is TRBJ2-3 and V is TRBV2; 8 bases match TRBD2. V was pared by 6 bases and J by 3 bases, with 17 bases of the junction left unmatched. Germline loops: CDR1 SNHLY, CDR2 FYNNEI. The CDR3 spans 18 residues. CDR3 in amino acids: CASRRAGGGGALTDTQYF. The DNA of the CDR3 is TGTGCCAGCAGACGGGCGGGAGGTGGGGGGGCCTTGACAGATACGCAGTATTTT.

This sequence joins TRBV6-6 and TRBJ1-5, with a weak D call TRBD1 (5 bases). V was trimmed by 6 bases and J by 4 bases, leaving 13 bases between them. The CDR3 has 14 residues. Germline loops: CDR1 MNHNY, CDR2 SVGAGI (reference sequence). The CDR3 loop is CASRARGGNQPQHF. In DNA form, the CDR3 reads TGTGCCAGCAGGGCGAGGGGTGGAAATCAGCCCCAGCATTTT.

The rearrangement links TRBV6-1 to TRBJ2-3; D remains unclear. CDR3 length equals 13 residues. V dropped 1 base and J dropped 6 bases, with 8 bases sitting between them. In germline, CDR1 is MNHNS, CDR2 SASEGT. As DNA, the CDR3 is TGTGCCAGCAGTGAAGATTTTGGGGATACGCAGTATTTT. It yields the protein CASSEDFGDTQYF.

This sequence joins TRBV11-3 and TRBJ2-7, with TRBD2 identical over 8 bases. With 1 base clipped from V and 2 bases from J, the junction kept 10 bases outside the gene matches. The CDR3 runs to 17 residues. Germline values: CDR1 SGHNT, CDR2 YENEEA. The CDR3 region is CASSLGPSGRQTYEQYF. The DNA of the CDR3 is TGTGCCAGCAGCTTAGGGCCTAGCGGGCGTCAGACCTACGAGCAGTACTTC.

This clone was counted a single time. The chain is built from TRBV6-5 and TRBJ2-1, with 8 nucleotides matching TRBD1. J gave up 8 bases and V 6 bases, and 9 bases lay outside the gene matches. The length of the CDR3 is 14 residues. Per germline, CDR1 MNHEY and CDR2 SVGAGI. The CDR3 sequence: CASRAGGAFDEQFF. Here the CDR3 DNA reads TGTGCCAGCAGAGCAGGGGGCGCATTCGATGAGCAGTTCTTC.

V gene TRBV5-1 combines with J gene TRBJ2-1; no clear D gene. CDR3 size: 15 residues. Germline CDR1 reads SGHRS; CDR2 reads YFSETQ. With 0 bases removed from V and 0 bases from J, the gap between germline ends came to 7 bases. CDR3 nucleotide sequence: TGCGCCAGCAGCTTGGTCAGGAGCTCCTACAATGAGCAGTTCTTC. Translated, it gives CASSLVRSSYNEQFF.

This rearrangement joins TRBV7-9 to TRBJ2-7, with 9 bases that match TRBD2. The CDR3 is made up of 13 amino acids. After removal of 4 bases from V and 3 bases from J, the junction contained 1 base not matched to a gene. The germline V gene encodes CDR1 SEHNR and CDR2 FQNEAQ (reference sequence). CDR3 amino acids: CASSSAGGYEQYF. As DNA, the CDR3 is TGTGCCAGCAGCTCAGCGGGGGGCTACGAGCAGTACTTC.

The CDR3 spells CASSFWGSDEQYF. CDR3 sequence (DNA): TGTGCCAGCAGTTTCTGGGGGTCGGACGAGCAGTACTTC. This chain links TRBV27 with TRBJ2-7; possibly TRBD1 or TRBD2 for D (5 bases each). This CDR3 comprises 13 residues. V gave up 3 bases and J gave up 5 bases, with 11 bases separating them. Germline V CDR1 and CDR2: MNHEY, SMNVEV (reference sequence).

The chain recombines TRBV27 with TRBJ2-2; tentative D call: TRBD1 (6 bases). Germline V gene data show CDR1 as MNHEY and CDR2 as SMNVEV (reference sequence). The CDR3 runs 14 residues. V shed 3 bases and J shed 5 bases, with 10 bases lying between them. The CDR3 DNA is TGTGCCAGCAGTTTGACAGGACGTACCGGGGAGCTGTTTTTT. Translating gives CASSLTGRTGELFF.

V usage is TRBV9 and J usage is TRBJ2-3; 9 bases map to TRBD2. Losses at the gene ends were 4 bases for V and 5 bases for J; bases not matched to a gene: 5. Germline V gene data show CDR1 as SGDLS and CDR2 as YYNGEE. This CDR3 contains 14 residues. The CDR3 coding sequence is TGTGCCAGCAGCTTAGGACTAGCGAGAGATACGCAGTATTTT. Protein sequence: CASSLGLARDTQYF.

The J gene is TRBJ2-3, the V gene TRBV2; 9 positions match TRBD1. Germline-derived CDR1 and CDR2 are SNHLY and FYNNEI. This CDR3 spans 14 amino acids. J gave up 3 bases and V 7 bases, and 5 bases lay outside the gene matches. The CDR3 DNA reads TGTGCCAGCACGAAAGGACAGGGGACAGATACGCAGTATTTT. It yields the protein CASTKGQGTDTQYF.

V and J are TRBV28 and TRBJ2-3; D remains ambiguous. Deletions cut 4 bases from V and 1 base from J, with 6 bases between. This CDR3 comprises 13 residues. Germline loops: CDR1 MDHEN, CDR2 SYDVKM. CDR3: CASSSRGTDTQYF. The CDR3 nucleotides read TGTGCCAGCAGTTCCCGGGGCACAGATACGCAGTATTTT.

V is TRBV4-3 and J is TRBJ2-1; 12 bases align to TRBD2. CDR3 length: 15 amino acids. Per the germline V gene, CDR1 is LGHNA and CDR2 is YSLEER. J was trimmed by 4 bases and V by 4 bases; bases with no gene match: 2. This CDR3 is CASSPSGGEYNEQFF. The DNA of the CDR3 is TGCGCCAGCAGCCCTAGCGGGGGGGAGTACAATGAGCAGTTCTTC.

The CDR3 spells CASSARAGTDTQYF. For the CDR3, the DNA is TGTGCCAGCAGTGCTCGCGCAGGCACAGATACGCAGTATTTT. V gene TRBV28 combines with J gene TRBJ2-3; D gene unclear. Trimming removed 5 bases from V and 1 base from J, with 10 bases in between. Germline CDR1 reads MDHEN; CDR2 reads SYDVKM. The CDR3 spans 14 residues.

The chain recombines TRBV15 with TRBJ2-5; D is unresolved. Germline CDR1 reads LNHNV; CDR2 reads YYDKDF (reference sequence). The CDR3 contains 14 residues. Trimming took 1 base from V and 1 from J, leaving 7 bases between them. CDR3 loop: CATSRATVQETQYF. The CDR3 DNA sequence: TGTGCCACCAGCAGAGCAACAGTCCAAGAGACCCAGTACTTC.